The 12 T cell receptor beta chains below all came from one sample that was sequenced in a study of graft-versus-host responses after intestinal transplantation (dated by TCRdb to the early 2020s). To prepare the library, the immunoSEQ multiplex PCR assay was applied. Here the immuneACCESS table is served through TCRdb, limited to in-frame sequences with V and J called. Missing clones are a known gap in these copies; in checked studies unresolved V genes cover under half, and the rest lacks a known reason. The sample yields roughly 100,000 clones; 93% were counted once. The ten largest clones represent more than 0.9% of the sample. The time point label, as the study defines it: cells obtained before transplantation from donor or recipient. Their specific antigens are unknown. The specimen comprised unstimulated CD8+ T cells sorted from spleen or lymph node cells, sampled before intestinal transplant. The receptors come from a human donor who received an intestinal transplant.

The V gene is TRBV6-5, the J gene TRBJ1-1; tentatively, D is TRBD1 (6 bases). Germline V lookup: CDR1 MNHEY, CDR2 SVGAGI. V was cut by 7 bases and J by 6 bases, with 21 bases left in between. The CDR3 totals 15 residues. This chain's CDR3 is CASKGSGAGLAEAFF. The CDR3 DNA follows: TGTGCCAGCAAGGGGTCGGGGGCAGGGCTGGCTGAAGCTTTCTTT.

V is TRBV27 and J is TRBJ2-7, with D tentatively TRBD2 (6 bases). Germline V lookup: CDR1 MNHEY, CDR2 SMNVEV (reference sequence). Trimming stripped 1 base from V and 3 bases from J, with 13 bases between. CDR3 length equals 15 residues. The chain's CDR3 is CASSLWGVANYEQYF. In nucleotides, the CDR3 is TGTGCCAGCAGTTTATGGGGGGTCGCGAACTACGAGCAGTACTTC.

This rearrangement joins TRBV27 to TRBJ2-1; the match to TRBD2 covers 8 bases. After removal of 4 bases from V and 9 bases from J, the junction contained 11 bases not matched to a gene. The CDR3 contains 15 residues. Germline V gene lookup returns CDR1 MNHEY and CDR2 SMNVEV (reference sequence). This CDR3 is CASSSYGTRLIEQFF. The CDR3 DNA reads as TGTGCCAGCAGTTCCTACGGGACTAGATTGATTGAGCAGTTCTTC.

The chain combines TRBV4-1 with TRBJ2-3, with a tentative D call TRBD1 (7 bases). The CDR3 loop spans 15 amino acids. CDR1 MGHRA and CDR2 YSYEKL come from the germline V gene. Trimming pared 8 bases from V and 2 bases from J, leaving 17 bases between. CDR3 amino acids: CASQTRGAATDTQYF. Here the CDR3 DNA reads TGCGCCAGCCAGACCAGGGGGGCAGCCACAGATACGCAGTATTTT.

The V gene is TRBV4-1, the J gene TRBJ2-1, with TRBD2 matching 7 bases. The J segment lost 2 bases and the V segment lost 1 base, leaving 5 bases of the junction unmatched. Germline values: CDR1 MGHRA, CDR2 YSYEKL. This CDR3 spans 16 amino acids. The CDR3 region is CASSQALAAPYNEQFF. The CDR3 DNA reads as TGCGCCAGCAGCCAAGCCCTAGCGGCACCCTACAATGAGCAGTTCTTC.

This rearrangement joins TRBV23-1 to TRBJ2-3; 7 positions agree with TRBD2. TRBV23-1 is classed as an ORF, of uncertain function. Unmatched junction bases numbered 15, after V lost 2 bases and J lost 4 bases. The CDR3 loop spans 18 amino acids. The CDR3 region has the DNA TGCGCCAGCAGTCAAAATCCCAGCCCGGGACTAAAATCAGATACGCAGTATTTT. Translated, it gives CASSQNPSPGLKSDTQYF.

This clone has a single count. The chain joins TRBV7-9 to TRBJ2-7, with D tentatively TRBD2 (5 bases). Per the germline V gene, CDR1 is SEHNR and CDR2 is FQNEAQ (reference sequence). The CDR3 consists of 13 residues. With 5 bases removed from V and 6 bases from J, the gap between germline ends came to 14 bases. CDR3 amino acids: CASSPPAGVEQYF. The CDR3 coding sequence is TGTGCCAGCAGCCCCCCGGCGGGTGTCGAGCAGTACTTC.

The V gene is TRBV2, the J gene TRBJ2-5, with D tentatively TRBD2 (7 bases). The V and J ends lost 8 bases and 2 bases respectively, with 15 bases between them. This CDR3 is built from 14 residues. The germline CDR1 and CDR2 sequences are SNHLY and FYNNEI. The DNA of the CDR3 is TGTGCCAGCGGGGGGGCGGCAGTTCAAGAGACCCAGTACTTC. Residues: CASGGAAVQETQYF.

In nucleotides, the CDR3 is TGTGCCAGCAGTCCCGGGGGGGCCGAAGCTTTCTTT. Translating it yields CASSPGGAEAFF. This rearrangement joins TRBV6-6 to TRBJ1-1; possibly TRBD1 for D (6 bases). The CDR3 totals 12 residues. CDR1 is MNHNY, CDR2 SVGAGI, per germline (reference sequence). V lost 5 bases and J 8 bases, leaving 12 bases between the germline ends.

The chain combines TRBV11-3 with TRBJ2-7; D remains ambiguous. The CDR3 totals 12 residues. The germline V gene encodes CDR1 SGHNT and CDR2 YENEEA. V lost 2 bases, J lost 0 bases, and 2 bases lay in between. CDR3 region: CASSLSSYEQYF. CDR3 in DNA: TGTGCCAGCAGCTTAAGCTCCTACGAGCAGTACTTC.

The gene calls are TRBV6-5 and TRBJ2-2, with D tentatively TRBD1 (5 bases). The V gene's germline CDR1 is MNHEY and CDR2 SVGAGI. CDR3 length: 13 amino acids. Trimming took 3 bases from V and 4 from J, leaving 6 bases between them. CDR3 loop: CASSYDSTGELFF. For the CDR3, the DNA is TGTGCCAGCAGTTATGACAGCACCGGGGAGCTGTTTTTT.

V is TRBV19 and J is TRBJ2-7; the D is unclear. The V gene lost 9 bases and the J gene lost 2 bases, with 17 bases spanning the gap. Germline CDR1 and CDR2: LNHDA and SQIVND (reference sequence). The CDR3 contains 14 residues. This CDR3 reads CASSSSVPTYEQYF. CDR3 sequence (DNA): TGTGCCAGCTCCAGCAGCGTCCCAACCTACGAGCAGTACTTC.